This entry lists 4 T cell receptor beta chains sequenced from one sample in a study of blood T cell repertoires in COVID-19 (dated by TCRdb to 2020 to 2021). Library method: the immunoSEQ multiplex PCR assay. TCRdb holds this immuneACCESS table with in-frame rearrangements only. Some clones are missing; in checked studies, unresolved V genes explain under half, and the rest has no known cause. This sample lists some 700,000 clones; just under 90% were detected once. Under 0.3% of the sample goes to the ten largest clones. Input material: peripheral blood. Receptors were obtained from a young woman with acute or convalescent COVID-19.

The V and J genes are TRBV5-1 and TRBJ2-7; D is uncertain. The CDR3 has 11 amino acids. V dropped 3 bases and J dropped 5 bases, with 6 bases sitting between them. Per the germline V gene, CDR1 is SGHRS and CDR2 is YFSETQ. CDR3 nucleotides: TGCGCCAGCAGCTCACAACACGAGCAGTACTTC. Residues: CASSSQHEQYF.

The chain employs TRBV2 and TRBJ2-1, with a weak D call TRBD2 (5 bases). Trimming took 4 bases from V and 8 from J, leaving 9 bases between them. The CDR3 covers 12 residues. CDR1 and CDR2 from the germline V gene are SNHLY and FYNNEI. DNA of the CDR3: TGTGCCAGCAGTGGCTCGGACTATGAGCAGTTCTTC. Translating it yields CASSGSDYEQFF.

This rearrangement joins TRBV14 to TRBJ1-2, with 9 bases aligning to TRBD1. The CDR3 runs 14 residues. Germline CDR1 and CDR2: SGHDN and FVKESK. The ends lost 1 base at V and 7 bases at J; junction bases unmatched: 4. CDR3 amino acids: CASSQAWTGVGYTF. Written as DNA, the CDR3 is TGTGCCAGCAGCCAAGCGTGGACAGGGGTTGGCTACACCTTC.

The chain joins TRBV5-4 to TRBJ1-1; D is undetermined. The CDR3 loop spans 12 amino acids. Germline CDR1 and CDR2: SGHNT and YYREEE (reference sequence). The V gene lost 5 bases and the J gene lost 8 bases, with 13 bases spanning the gap. CDR3 sequence: CASRFLGKEAFF. The DNA of the CDR3 is TGTGCCAGCAGATTCTTGGGCAAAGAAGCTTTCTTT.